This T cell receptor beta chain was captured in a study of blood T cell repertoires in COVID-19. Overall study context: PBMCs, B-cell-depleted T cells, or T cells were the source of the cDNA or gDNA that made up the material.

The assay was immunoSEQ multiplex PCR, and TCRdb's table has in-frame clones only and misses some. The repertoire includes roughly 75,000 clones, 70% to 85% of them detected once, and about 0.8% sits in the top ten. This CDR3 has 15 residues. In germline, CDR1 is SGHTA, CDR2 FQGNSA. V dropped 5 bases and J dropped 5; count of bases not matched to a gene: 12. The chain links TRBV7-2 to TRBJ2-7, with 7 bases lining up with TRBD1. This TCR derives from a woman in her seventies with acute or convalescent COVID-19. The sequencing sample was made of peripheral blood. The CDR3 region has the DNA TGTGCCAGCAGCCGCTGGGCGGACAGGTCCAACGAGCAGTACTTC. This encodes CASSRWADRSNEQYF.